This entry lists 26 T cell receptor beta chains sequenced from one sample in a study of T cell responses to AZD1222 COVID-19 vaccine. Using immunoSEQ multiplex PCR, the repertoire was profiled, and TCRdb retains in-frame clones only, with some absent. Counted here are fewer than 110,000 clones, over 70% occurring once; the ten biggest clones make up roughly 20%. Sequenced here: peripheral blood, sampled on day 0 of AZD1222 vaccination. The receptors derive from an adult in good health.

J is TRBJ2-7 and V is TRBV7-2, with 7 nucleotides matching TRBD2. The ends lost 6 bases at V and 1 base at J; junction bases unmatched: 9. This CDR3 region has 15 residues. Germline V lookup: CDR1 SGHTA, CDR2 FQGNSA. CDR3 DNA sequence: TGTGCCAGCAGAACGGGCGGGGGTAGTTCCTACGAGCAGTACTTC. Translation: CASRTGGGSSYEQYF.

The rearrangement links TRBV7-2 to TRBJ2-7; 7 positions match TRBD2. The CDR3 has 15 amino acids. Looked up from germline, CDR1 is SGHTA and CDR2 is FQGNSA. The V gene end was trimmed by 3 bases and the J gene end by 2 bases; junction bases not matched to a gene: 7. The CDR3 reads CASSFFAGEAYEQYF. The CDR3 DNA reads as TGTGCCAGCAGCTTCTTTGCGGGAGAGGCCTACGAGCAGTACTTC.

A single count supports this clone. The CDR3 reads CAVGPRGTEAFF. DNA for the CDR3: TGTGCCGTGGGGCCCAGAGGCACTGAAGCTTTCTTT. The chain has TRBV10-3 and TRBJ1-1, with D possibly TRBD1 on 5 matching bases. Between the trimmed V and J ends, which lost 11 bases and 4 bases, there was a span of 14 bases. Germline-derived CDR1 and CDR2 are ENHRY and SYGVKD. The CDR3 is 12 amino acids.

The chain uses TRBV5-1 and TRBJ1-3; TRBD1 might be the D (6 bases). This CDR3 has 15 residues. Germline CDR1 reads SGHRS; CDR2 reads YFSETQ. Trimming removed 0 bases from V and 4 bases from J, with 11 bases in between. The CDR3, as DNA: TGCGCCAGCAGCTTGGGAGGGACAAAGGGAAACACCATATATTTT. This gives the protein CASSLGGTKGNTIYF.

The V call is TRBV9, the J call TRBJ1-6, with D perhaps matching TRBD1 (5 bases). Germline assignment: CDR1 SGDLS and CDR2 YYNGEE. V lost 1 base to trimming and J lost 7 bases, with 9 bases between them. The CDR3 is 14 amino acids. CDR3 residues: CASSVQGVNSPLHF. DNA for the CDR3: TGTGCCAGCAGCGTACAAGGGGTCAATTCACCCCTCCACTTT.

The gene calls are TRBV27 and TRBJ2-7, with 8 bases identical to TRBD1. The CDR3 length is 14 residues. The junction had 7 bases not matched to a gene; V was cut back by 3 bases and J by 6 bases. The germline V gene encodes CDR1 MNHEY and CDR2 SMNVEV (reference sequence). For the CDR3, the DNA is TGTGCCAGCAGTTTCACCTACACAGGGGGCGAGCAGTACTTC. It translates to CASSFTYTGGEQYF.

The V gene is TRBV7-2, the J gene TRBJ1-2; D ambiguous. Germline V gives CDR1 SGHTA, CDR2 FQGNSA. The CDR3 is 14 residues long. V lost 2 bases and J 4 bases, leaving 11 bases between the germline ends. The CDR3 is CASSLSGFGYGYTF. The CDR3, as DNA: TGTGCCAGCAGCTTATCGGGGTTCGGCTATGGCTACACCTTC.

The gene calls are TRBV7-2 and TRBJ1-5; possible D gene TRBD1, 6 bases. The CDR3 has 16 amino acids. V shed 0 bases and J shed 5 bases, with 14 bases lying between them. Germline V gene data show CDR1 as SGHTA and CDR2 as FQGNSA. The CDR3 nucleotides are TGTGCCAGCAGCTTAGCTGAGTTGAGGGGGGATCAGCCCCAGCATTTT. Its translation is CASSLAELRGDQPQHF.

This clone was recorded a few times. The gene calls are TRBV6-1 and TRBJ1-1; 7 positions agree with TRBD1. V shed 1 base and J 8 bases; nucleotides not matched to a gene: 7. Germline V CDR1 and CDR2: MNHNS, SASEGT. The CDR3 totals 14 residues. The CDR3 DNA follows: TGTGCCAGCAGTGAAGGGGTGGGGACAGACGAAGCTTTCTTT. Residues: CASSEGVGTDEAFF.

The rearrangement uses TRBV7-2 and TRBJ2-3; 8 bases are shared with TRBD2. The CDR3 extends over 15 amino acids. Looked up from germline, CDR1 is SGHTA and CDR2 is FQGNSA. Germline trimming cut 1 base from V and 6 bases from J; bases unmatched to any gene: 6. The CDR3 is CASSLVGGGLDTQYF. CDR3 nucleotides: TGTGCCAGCAGCTTAGTCGGCGGGGGGCTCGATACGCAGTATTTT.

The chain is built from TRBV5-1 and TRBJ1-4; D uncertain. The V end lost 8 bases, the J end lost 8 bases, and 16 bases lay between the germline ends. Germline CDR1 reads SGHRS; CDR2 reads YFSETQ. The CDR3 spans 13 residues. CDR3 loop: CASQVGSGEKLFF. The CDR3 DNA reads TGCGCCAGTCAAGTGGGGTCTGGGGAAAAACTGTTTTTT.

The CDR3 loop reads CASMTRDRNQPQHF. The CDR3 DNA sequence: TGTGCCAGTATGACCAGGGATCGGAATCAGCCCCAGCATTTT. The rearrangement links TRBV19 to TRBJ1-5; TRBD1 is a possible D gene (5 bases). CDR3 length equals 14 residues. The germline V gene has CDR1 LNHDA and CDR2 SQIVND (reference sequence). Trimming stripped 7 bases from V and 4 bases from J, with 14 bases between. Filled out from reference TRBV19 and TRBJ1-5, the complete variable domain reads DGGITQSPKYLFRKEGQNVTLSCEQNLNHDAMYWYRQDPGQGLRLIYYSQIVNDFQKGDIAEGYSVSREKKESFPLTVTSAQKNPTAFYLCASMTRDRNQPQHFGDGTRLSIL.

The chain is built from TRBV18 and TRBJ2-5; tentative D call: TRBD1 (5 bases). The CDR3 covers 13 residues. V lost 0 bases, J lost 5 bases, and 7 bases lay in between. The germline CDR1 and CDR2 sequences are KGHSH and LQKENI. For the CDR3, the DNA is TGTGCCAGCTCACCACCACAGGTGGAGACCCAGTACTTC. Encoded protein: CASSPPQVETQYF.

On this clone: The sample carries other DNA sequences with the same CDR3. CDR3 DNA sequence: TGTGCCAGTAGTATAAGGGGACAGGGAGCCTACGAGCAGTACTTC. Its protein product is CASSIRGQGAYEQYF. The V gene is TRBV19, the J gene TRBJ2-7, with TRBD1 matching 9 bases. This CDR3 region has 15 residues. Germline V gives CDR1 LNHDA, CDR2 SQIVND (reference sequence). V lost 2 bases to trimming and J lost 2 bases; unmatched junction nucleotides: 4.

The chain joins TRBV11-2 to TRBJ2-7; 9 bases match TRBD1. Germline V gene lookup returns CDR1 SGHAT and CDR2 FQNNGV. The J segment lost 4 bases and the V segment lost 6 bases, leaving 7 bases of the junction unmatched. This CDR3 comprises 14 residues. The CDR3: CASSSGTGRYEQYF. For the CDR3, the DNA is TGTGCCAGCAGTTCCGGGACAGGGCGTTACGAGCAGTACTTC.

V usage is TRBV7-2 and J usage is TRBJ2-5; 13 bases are a match to TRBD2. The CDR3 is 15 amino acids. From germline, CDR1 is SGHTA and CDR2 FQGNSA. Trimming cost V 5 bases and J 5 bases; bases outside gene matches: 5. CDR3 in DNA: TGTGCCAGCAGCCCTACTAGCGGGGGGGCGGAGACCCAGTACTTC. Amino acid sequence: CASSPTSGGAETQYF.

The V call is TRBV29-1, the J call TRBJ1-1; D unresolved. V dropped 4 bases and J dropped 0 bases, with 6 bases sitting between them. The CDR3 has 12 amino acids. The V gene's germline CDR1 is SQVTM and CDR2 ANQGSEA. The CDR3 coding sequence is TGCAGCGTTGTCTCCGTGAACACTGAAGCTTTCTTT. Protein product: CSVVSVNTEAFF. The full variable domain, completed using reference TRBV29-1 and TRBJ1-1, is SAVISQKPSRDICQRGTSLTIQCQVDSQVTMMFWYRQQPGQSLTLIATANQGSEATYESGFVIDKFPISRPNLTFSTLTVSNMSPEDSSIYLCSVVSVNTEAFFGQGTRLTVV.

The chain employs TRBV18 and TRBJ1-2, with D hard to call. CDR1 and CDR2 from the germline V gene are KGHSH and LQKENI. This CDR3 has 13 residues. The germline V and J ends were trimmed by 5 bases and 5 bases, with 12 bases remaining between them. CDR3 sequence reads: CASSSPDGYGYTF. CDR3 sequence (DNA): TGTGCCAGCTCATCCCCGGACGGGTATGGCTACACCTTC.

This chain links TRBV11-2 with TRBJ1-2; 7 bases match TRBD1. CDR1 SGHAT and CDR2 FQNNGV come from the germline V gene. The V gene end was trimmed by 6 bases and the J gene end by 5 bases; junction bases not matched to a gene: 6. This CDR3 is built from 13 residues. This chain's CDR3 is CASSGQVEYGYTF. The CDR3, as DNA: TGTGCCAGCAGTGGACAGGTGGAGTATGGCTACACCTTC.

V usage is TRBV9 and J usage is TRBJ1-1; 8 nucleotides align to TRBD1. With V trimmed by 0 bases and J by 0 bases, 1 base remained unmatched. This CDR3 comprises 15 residues. The germline gives CDR1 SGDLS, CDR2 YYNGEE. For the CDR3, the DNA is TGTGCCAGCAGCGTAGGACAGGGGATGAACACTGAAGCTTTCTTT. This gives the protein CASSVGQGMNTEAFF.

The chain combines TRBV29-1 with TRBJ1-5; unclear D gene. The germline V and J ends were trimmed by 4 bases and 0 bases, with 7 bases remaining between them. The germline V gene encodes CDR1 SQVTM and CDR2 ANQGSEA. The CDR3 is made up of 13 amino acids. Written as DNA, the CDR3 is TGCAGCGTTGGGGGTCTTAGCAATCAGCCCCAGCATTTT. Residues: CSVGGLSNQPQHF.

CDR3 bases: TGTGCCAGCTCACCACCGAACTCCAGGGGTAAGCCTACAGATACGCAGTATTTT. This translates into CASSPPNSRGKPTDTQYF. The chain couples TRBV18 to TRBJ2-3, with D possibly being TRBD1 (6 bases). Trimming pared 0 bases from V and 3 bases from J, leaving 19 bases between. The CDR3 runs to 18 residues. Germline lookup yields CDR1 KGHSH and CDR2 LQKENI.

This clone has only one observation. The rearrangement uses TRBV24-1 and TRBJ2-7; D is uncertain. CDR3 length: 14 residues. Trimming pared 2 bases from V and 1 base from J, leaving 8 bases between. CDR1 and CDR2 from the germline V gene are KGHDR and SFDVKD. The CDR3 here is CATSDSTDSYEQYF. The CDR3 DNA is TGTGCCACCAGTGATTCGACGGATTCCTACGAGCAGTACTTC.

The chain has TRBV28 and TRBJ1-4; D is perhaps TRBD1 (5 bases). The CDR3 sequence is 16 residues long. The germline gives CDR1 MDHEN, CDR2 SYDVKM. The V gene lost 6 bases and the J gene lost 0 bases, with 14 bases spanning the gap. CDR3: CASSMFGGATNEKLFF. CDR3 coding DNA: TGTGCCAGCAGCATGTTTGGGGGTGCAACTAATGAAAAACTGTTTTTT. The complete variable domain, with remaining parts taken from reference TRBV28 and TRBJ1-4, reads DVKVTQSSRYLVKRTGEKVFLECVQDMDHENMFWYRQDPGLGLRLIYFSYDVKMKEKGDIPEGYSVSREKKERFSLILESASTNQTSMYLCASSMFGGATNEKLFFGSGTQLSVL.

The rearrangement joins TRBV6-5 to TRBJ2-2, with 11 positions matching TRBD2. With 0 bases clipped from V and 6 bases from J, the junction kept 3 bases outside the gene matches. The CDR3 sequence is 16 residues long. CDR1 is MNHEY, CDR2 SVGAGI, per germline. CDR3 in amino acids: CASSYSTSGASGELFF. The CDR3 DNA reads as TGTGCCAGCAGTTACTCGACTAGCGGGGCCTCCGGGGAGCTGTTTTTT.

The rearrangement joins TRBV6-5 to TRBJ2-2; 7 bases are a match to TRBD1. Germline V lookup: CDR1 MNHEY, CDR2 SVGAGI. V dropped 6 bases and J dropped 3; count of bases not matched to a gene: 7. The CDR3 runs 15 residues. CDR3 in DNA: TGTGCCAGCAGATCCGGGACAGTTCACACCGGGGAGCTGTTTTTT. Encoded protein: CASRSGTVHTGELFF.